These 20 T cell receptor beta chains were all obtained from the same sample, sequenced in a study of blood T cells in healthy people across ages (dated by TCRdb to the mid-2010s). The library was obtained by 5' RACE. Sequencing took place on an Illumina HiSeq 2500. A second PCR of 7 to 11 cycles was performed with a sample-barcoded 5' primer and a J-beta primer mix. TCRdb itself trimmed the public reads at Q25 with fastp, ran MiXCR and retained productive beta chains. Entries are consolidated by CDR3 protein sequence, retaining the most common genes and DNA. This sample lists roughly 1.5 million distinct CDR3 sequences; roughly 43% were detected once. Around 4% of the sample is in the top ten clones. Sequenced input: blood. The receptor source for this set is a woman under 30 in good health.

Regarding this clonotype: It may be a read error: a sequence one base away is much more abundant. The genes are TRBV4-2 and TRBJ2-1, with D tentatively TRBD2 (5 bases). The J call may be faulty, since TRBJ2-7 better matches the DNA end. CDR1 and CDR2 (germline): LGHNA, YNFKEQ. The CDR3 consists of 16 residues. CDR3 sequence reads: CASSQDPTIGYNEQYF. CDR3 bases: TGTGCCAGCAGCCAAGACCCGACTATAGGCTACAATGAGCAGTACTTC.

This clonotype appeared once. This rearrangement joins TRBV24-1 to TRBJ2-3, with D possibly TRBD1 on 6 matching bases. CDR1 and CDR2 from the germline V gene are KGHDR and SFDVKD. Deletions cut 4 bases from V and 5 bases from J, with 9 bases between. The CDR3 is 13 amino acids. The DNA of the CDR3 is TGTGCCACCAGTGACCAGACAGGAGATACGCAGTATTTT. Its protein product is CATSDQTGDTQYF.

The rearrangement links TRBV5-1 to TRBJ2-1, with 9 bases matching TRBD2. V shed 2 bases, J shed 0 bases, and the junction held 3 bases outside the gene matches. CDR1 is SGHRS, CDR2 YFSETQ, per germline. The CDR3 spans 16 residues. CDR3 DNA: TGCGCCAGCAGCTTAGGGACTAGCTCCTCCTACAATGAGCAGTTCTTC. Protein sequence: CASSLGTSSSYNEQFF.

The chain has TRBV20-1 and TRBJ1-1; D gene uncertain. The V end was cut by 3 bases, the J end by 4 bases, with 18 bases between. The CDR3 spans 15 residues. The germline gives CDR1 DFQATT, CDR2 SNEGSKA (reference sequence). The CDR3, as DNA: TGCAGTGCTAGTCCCTTAAGTTTTAGTGGCACTGAAGCTTTCTTT. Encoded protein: CSASPLSFSGTEAFF.

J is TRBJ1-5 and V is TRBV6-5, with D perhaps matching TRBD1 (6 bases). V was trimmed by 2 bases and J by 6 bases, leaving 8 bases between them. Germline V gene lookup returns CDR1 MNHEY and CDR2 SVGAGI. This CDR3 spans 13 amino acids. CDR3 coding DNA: TGTGCCAGCAGTTACGAGGGGGGTCAGCCCCAGCATTTT. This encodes CASSYEGGQPQHF.

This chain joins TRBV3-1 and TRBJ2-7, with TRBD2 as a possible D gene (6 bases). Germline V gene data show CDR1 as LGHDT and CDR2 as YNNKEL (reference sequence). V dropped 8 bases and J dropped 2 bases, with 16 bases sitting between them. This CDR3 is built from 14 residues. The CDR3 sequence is CASGLGGSPYEQYF. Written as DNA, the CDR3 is TGTGCCAGCGGTCTCGGGGGTTCACCCTACGAGCAGTACTTC.

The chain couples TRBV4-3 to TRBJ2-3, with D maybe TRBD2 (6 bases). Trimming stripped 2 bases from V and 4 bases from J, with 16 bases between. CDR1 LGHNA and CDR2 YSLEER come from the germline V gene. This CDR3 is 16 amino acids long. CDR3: CASSQLISGSADTQYF. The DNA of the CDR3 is TGCGCCAGCAGCCAATTGATTAGCGGTAGCGCAGATACGCAGTATTTT.

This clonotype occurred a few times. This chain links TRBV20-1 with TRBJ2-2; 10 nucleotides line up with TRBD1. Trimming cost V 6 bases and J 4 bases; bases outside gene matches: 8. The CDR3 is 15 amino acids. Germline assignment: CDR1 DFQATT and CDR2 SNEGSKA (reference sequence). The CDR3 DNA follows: TGCAGTGCATTGTCCCGGGACAGGGGCACCGGGGAGCTGTTTTTT. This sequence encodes CSALSRDRGTGELFF.

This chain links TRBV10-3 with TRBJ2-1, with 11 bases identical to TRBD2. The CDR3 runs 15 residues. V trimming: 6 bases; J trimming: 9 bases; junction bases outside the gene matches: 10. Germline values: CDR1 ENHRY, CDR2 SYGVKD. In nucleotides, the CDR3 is TGTGCCATCAGGGGTAGCGGGAGGGCAACGGGTGAGCAGTTCTTC. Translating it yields CAIRGSGRATGEQFF.

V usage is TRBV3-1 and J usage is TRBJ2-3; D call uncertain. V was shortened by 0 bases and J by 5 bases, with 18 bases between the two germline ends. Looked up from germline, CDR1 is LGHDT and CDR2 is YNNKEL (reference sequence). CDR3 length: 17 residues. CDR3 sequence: CASSQEEPWFAIDTQYF. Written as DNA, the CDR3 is TGTGCCAGCAGCCAAGAGGAGCCCTGGTTTGCCATAGATACGCAGTATTTT.

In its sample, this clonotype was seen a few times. The CDR3 here is CASSLSGVRSYEQYF. DNA for the CDR3: TGTGCCAGCAGCTTGTCGGGGGTTAGATCCTACGAGCAGTACTTC. The J gene is TRBJ2-7, the V gene TRBV13; maybe TRBD2 (6 bases). V shed 3 bases and J shed 1 base, with 13 bases lying between them. From germline, CDR1 is PRHDT and CDR2 FYEKMQ (reference sequence). The CDR3 covers 15 residues. Based on the CDR3 plus reference TRBV13 and TRBJ2-7, the full variable domain is AAGVIQSPRHLIKEKRETATLKCYPIPRHDTVYWYQQGPGQDPQFLISFYEKMQSDKGSIPDRFSAQQFSDYHSELNMSSLELGDSALYFCASSLSGVRSYEQYFGPGTRLTVT.

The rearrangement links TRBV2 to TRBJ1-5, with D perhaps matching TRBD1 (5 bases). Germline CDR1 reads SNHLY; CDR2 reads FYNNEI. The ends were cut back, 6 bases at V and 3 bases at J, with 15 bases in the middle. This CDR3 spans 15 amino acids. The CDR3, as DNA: TGTGCCAGCAGCGACCTTGGGGGTAACAATCAGCCCCAGCATTTT. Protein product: CASSDLGGNNQPQHF.

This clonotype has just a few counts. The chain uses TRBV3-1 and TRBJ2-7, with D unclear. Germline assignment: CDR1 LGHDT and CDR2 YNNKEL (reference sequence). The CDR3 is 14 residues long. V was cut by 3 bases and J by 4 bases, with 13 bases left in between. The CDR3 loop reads CASSHGNSFYEQYF. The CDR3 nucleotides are TGTGCCAGCAGCCATGGCAATTCATTTTACGAGCAGTACTTC.

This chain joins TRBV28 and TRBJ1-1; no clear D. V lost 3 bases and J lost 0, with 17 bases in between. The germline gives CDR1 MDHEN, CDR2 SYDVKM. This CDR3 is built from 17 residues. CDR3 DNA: TGTGCCAGCAGTTTTAGGCTAGGTAGACACATGAACACTGAAGCTTTCTTT. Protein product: CASSFRLGRHMNTEAFF.

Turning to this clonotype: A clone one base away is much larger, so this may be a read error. The CDR3 DNA is TGCAGTGCTAGCGGGAACTACGAGCAGTACTTC. Its translation is CSASGNYEQYF. This rearrangement joins TRBV20-1 to TRBJ2-7; possible D gene TRBD2, 5 bases. Germline CDR1 DFQATT, CDR2 SNEGSKA (reference sequence). V lost 3 bases, J lost 3 bases, and 6 bases lay in between. The CDR3 covers 11 residues.

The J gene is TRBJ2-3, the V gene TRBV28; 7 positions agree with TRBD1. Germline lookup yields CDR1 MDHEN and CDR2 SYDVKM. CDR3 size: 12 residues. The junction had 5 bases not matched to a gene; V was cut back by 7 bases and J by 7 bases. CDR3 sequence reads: CASTYRGNTQYF. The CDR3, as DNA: TGTGCCAGCACATACAGGGGAAATACGCAGTATTTT.

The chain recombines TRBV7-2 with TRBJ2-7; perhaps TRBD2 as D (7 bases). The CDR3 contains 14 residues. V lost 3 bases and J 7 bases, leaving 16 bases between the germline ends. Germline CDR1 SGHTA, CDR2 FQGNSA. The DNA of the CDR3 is TGTGCCAGCAGCTTGGGGGGGGCCCTGGGAGAGCAGTACTTC. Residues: CASSLGGALGEQYF.

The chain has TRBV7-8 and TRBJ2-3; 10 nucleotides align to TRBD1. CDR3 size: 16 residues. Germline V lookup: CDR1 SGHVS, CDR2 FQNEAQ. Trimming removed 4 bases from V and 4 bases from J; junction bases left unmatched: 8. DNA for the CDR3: TGTGCCAGCAGCTCCCCTGGGGACAGGGGTCCAGATACGCAGTATTTT. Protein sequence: CASSSPGDRGPDTQYF.

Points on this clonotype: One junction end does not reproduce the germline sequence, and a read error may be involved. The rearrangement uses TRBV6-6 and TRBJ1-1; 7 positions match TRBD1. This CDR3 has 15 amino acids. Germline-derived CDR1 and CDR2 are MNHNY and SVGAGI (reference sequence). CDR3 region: CASSYVDRSRGEAFF. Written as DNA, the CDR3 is TGTGCCAGTAGTTACGTGGACAGGTCGAGGGGTGAAGCTTTCTTT.

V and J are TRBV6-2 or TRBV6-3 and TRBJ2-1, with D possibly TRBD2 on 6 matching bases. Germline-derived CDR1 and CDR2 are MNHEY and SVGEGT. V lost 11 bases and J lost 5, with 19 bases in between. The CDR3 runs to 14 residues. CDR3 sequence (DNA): TGTGCCGCCGACGCAGGGAGGACGAACAATGAGCAGTTCTTC. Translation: CAADAGRTNNEQFF.